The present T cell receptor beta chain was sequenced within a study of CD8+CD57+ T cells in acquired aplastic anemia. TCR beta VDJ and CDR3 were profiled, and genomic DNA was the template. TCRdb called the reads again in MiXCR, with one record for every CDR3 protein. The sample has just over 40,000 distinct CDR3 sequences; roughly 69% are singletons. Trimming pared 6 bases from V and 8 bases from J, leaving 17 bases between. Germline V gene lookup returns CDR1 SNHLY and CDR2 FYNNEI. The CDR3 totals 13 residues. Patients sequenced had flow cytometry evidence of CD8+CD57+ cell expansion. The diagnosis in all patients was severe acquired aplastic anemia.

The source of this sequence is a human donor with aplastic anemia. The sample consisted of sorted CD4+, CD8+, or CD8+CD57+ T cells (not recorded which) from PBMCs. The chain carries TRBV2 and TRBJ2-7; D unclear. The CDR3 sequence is CASSQSNQPQQYF. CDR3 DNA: TGTGCCAGCAGCCAGAGCAATCAGCCCCAGCAGTACTTC.